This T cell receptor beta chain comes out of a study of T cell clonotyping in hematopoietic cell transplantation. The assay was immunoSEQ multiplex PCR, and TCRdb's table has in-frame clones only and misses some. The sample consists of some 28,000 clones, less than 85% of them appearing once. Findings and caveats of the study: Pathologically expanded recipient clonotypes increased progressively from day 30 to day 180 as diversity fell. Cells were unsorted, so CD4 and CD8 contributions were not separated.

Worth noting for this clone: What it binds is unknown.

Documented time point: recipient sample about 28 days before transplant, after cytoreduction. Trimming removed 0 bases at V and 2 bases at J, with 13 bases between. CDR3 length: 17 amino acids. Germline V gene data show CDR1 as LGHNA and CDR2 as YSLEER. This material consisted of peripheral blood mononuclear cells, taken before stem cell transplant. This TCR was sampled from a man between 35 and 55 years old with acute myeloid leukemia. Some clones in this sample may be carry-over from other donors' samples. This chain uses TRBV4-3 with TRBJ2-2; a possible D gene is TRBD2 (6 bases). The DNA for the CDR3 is TGCGCCAGCAGCCAAGACCCCGGGGGAGTAAACACCGGGGAGCTGTTTTTT. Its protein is CASSQDPGGVNTGELFF.